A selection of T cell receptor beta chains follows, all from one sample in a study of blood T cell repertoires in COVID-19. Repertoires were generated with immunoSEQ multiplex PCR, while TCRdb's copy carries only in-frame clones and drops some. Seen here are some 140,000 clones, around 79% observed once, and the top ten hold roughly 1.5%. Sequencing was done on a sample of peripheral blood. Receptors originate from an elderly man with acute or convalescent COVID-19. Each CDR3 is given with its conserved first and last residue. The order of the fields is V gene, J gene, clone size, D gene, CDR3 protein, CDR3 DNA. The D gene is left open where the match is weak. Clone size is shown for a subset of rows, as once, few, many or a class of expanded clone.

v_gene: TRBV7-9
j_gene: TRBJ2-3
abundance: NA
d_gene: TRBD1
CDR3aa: CASSRGTGGTGDTQYF
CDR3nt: TGTGCCAGCAGCCGCGGGACAGGGGGTACGGGAGATACGCAGTATTTT

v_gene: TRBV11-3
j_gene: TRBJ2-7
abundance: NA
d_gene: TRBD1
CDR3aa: CASSSGQESYEQYF
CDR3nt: TGTGCCAGCAGCTCCGGACAGGAGTCCTACGAGCAGTACTTC

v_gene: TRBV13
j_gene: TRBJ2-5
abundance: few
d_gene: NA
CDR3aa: CASSLASSERTQYF
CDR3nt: TGTGCCAGCAGCTTAGCGTCCTCTGAGAGGACCCAGTACTTC

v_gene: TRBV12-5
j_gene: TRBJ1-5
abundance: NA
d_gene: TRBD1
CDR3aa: CASGGTGGNQPQHF
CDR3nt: TGTGCTAGTGGGGGGACAGGGGGCAATCAGCCCCAGCATTTT

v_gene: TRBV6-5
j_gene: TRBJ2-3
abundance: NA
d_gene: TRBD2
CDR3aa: CASMGDYTDTQYF
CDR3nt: TGTGCCAGCATGGGGGACTACACAGATACGCAGTATTTT

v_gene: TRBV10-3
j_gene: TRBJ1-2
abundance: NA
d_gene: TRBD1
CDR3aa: CAISGEGANRGYTF
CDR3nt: TGTGCCATCAGTGGAGAGGGGGCTAATCGCGGCTACACCTTC

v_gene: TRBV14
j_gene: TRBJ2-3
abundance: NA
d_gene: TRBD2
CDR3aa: CASSPASGPRATQYF
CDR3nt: TGTGCCAGCAGCCCGGCTAGCGGGCCTAGAGCTACGCAGTATTTT

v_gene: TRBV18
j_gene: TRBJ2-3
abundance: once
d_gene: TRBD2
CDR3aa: CASSPGGGGDTQYF
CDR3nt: TGTGCCAGCTCACCGGGCGGGGGAGGAGATACGCAGTATTTT

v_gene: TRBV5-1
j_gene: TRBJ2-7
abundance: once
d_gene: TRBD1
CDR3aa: CASSNQDRGSLEQYF
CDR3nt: TGCGCCAGCAGCAACCAGGACAGGGGAAGCCTCGAGCAGTACTTC

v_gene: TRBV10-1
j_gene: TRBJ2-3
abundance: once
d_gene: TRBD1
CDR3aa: CASSDGQGTDTQYF
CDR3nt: TGCGCCAGCAGTGACGGACAGGGCACAGATACGCAGTATTTT

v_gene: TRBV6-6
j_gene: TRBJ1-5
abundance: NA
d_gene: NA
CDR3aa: CASTGQGGLGDQPQHF
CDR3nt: TGTGCCAGCACAGGGCAAGGAGGGTTAGGGGATCAGCCCCAGCATTTT

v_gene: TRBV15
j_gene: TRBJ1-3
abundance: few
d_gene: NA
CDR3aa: CATSAGTVGNTIYF
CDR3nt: TGTGCCACCAGCGCGGGGACCGTTGGAAACACCATATATTTT

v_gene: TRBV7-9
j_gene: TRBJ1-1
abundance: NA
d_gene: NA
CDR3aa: CASSSQIVNTEAFF
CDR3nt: TGTGCCAGCAGCTCTCAGATCGTGAACACTGAAGCTTTCTTT

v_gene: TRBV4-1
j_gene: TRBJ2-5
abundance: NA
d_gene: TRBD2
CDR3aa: CASRIREGQETQYF
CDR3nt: TGCGCCAGCAGGATCAGGGAGGGCCAAGAGACCCAGTACTTC

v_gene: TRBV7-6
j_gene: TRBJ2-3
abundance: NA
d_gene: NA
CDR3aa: CASSPQDLLGGTQYF
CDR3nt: TGTGCCAGCAGCCCTCAGGATCTTCTCGGGGGTACGCAGTATTTT

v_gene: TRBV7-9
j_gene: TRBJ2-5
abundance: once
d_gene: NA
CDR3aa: CASSSKKRLVGQETQYF
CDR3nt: TGTGCCAGCAGCTCGAAGAAAAGACTAGTGGGACAGGAGACCCAGTACTTC

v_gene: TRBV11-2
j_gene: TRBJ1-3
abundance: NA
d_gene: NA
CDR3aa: CASSTQGRTGNTIYF
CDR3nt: TGTGCCAGCAGCACGCAGGGTAGGACTGGAAACACCATATATTTT

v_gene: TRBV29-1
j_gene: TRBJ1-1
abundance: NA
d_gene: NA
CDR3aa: CSVEKPASYEAFF
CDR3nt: TGCAGCGTTGAAAAACCCGCTAGCTATGAAGCTTTCTTT

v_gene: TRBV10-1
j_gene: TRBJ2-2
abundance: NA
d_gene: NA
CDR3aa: CATRDSNTGELFF
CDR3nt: TGCGCCACGCGGGACAGTAACACCGGGGAGCTGTTTTTT

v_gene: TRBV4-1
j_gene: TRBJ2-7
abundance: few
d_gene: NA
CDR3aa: CASSQRQDLSYEQYF
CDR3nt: TGCGCCAGCAGCCAACGCCAGGACTTGTCCTACGAGCAGTACTTC

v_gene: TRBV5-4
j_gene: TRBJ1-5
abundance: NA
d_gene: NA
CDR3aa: CASSLAGNQPQHF
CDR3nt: TGTGCCAGCAGCTTGGCGGGCAATCAGCCCCAGCATTTT

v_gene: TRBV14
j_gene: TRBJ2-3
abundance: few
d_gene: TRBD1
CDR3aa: CASSRGTGYTDTQYF
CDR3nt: TGTGCCAGCAGCCGAGGGACAGGGTATACAGATACGCAGTATTTT

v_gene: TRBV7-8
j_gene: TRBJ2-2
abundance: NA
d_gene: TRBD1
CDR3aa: CASSKRAGTGAGGELFF
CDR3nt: TGTGCCAGCAGCAAAAGAGCCGGGACAGGGGCAGGCGGGGAGCTGTTTTTT

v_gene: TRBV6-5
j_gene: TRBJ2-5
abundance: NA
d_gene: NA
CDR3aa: CASSLNTIRGETQYF
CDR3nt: TGTGCCAGCAGTCTGAACACCATTCGGGGAGAGACCCAGTACTTC

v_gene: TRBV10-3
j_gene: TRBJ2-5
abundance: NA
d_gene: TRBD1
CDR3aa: CAISPGRGQGVETQYF
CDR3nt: TGTGCCATCAGCCCCGGTCGGGGACAGGGGGTAGAGACCCAGTACTTC

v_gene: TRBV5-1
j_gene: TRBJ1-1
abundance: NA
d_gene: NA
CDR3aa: CASSFTRTEAFF
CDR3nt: TGCGCCAGCAGCTTTACGCGAACTGAAGCTTTCTTT

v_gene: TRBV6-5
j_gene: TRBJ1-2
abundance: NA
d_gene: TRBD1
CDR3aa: CASSPRTGASYGYTF
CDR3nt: TGTGCCAGCAGTCCCCGGACAGGGGCGAGCTATGGCTACACCTTC

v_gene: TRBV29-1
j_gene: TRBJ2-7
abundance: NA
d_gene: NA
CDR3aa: CSVVGQRYEQYF
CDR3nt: TGCAGCGTCGTCGGACAGCGCTACGAGCAGTACTTC

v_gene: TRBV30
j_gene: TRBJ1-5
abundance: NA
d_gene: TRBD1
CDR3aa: CAWSLRGPQPQHF
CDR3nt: TGTGCCTGGAGTTTGAGGGGGCCTCAGCCCCAGCATTTT

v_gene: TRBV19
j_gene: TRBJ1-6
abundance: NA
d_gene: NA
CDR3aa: CASSRAAGHSSPLHF
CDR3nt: TGTGCCAGTAGTCGAGCGGCAGGTCATTCCTCACCCCTCCACTTT

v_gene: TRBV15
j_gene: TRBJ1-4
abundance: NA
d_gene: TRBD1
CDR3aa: CATSKGQGGEKLFF
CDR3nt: TGTGCCACCAGCAAAGGACAGGGCGGAGAAAAACTGTTTTTT

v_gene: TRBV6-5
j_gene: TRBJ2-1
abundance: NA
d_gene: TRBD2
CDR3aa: CASSYSPSGGANEQFF
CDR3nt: TGTGCCAGCAGTTACTCGCCTAGCGGGGGGGCCAATGAGCAGTTCTTC

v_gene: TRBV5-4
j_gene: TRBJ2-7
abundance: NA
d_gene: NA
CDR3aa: CASRIQGAYEQYF
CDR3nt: TGTGCCAGCAGAATACAGGGCGCCTACGAGCAGTACTTC

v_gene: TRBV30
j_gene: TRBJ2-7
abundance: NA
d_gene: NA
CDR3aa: CAWSRLTPPREQYF
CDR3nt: TGTGCCTGGAGCAGGCTAACCCCCCCCAGGGAGCAGTACTTC

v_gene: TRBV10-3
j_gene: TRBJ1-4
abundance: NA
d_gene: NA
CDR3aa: CAISDSTGSNEKLFF
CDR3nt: TGTGCCATCAGTGACTCGACAGGTTCTAATGAAAAACTGTTTTTT

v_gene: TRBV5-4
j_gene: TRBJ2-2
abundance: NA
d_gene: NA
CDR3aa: CASSLDFNTGELFF
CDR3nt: TGTGCCAGCAGCTTAGACTTCAACACCGGGGAGCTGTTTTTT

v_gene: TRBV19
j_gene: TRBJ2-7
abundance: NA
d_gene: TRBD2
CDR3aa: CASSIGLAGLSYEQYF
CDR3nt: TGTGCCAGTAGTATAGGTCTAGCGGGGCTCTCCTACGAGCAGTACTTC

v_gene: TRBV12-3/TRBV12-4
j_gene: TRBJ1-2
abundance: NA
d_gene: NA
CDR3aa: CASSLGQGSGYTF
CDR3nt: TGTGCCAGCAGTTTGGGTCAGGGCAGCGGCTACACCTTC

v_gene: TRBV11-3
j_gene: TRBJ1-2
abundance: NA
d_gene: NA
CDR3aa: CASSLRAKAGGYTF
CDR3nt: TGTGCCAGCAGCTTAAGGGCCAAGGCGGGAGGCTACACCTTC

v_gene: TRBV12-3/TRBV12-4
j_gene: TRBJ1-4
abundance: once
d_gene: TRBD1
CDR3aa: CASWDRGLEKLFF
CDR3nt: TGTGCCAGCTGGGACAGGGGGCTTGAAAAACTGTTTTTT

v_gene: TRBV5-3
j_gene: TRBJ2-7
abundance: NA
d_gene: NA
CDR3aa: CARSKRSYEQYF
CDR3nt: TGTGCCAGAAGCAAGCGGAGCTACGAGCAGTACTTC

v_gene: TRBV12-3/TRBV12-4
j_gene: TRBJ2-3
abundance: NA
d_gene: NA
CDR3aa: CASTGGGADTQYF
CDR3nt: TGTGCCAGCACAGGCGGGGGCGCGGATACGCAGTATTTT

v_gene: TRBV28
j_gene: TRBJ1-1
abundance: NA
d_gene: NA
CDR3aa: CASTPAGGWGTEAFF
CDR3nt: TGTGCCAGCACCCCGGCGGGGGGCTGGGGCACTGAAGCTTTCTTT

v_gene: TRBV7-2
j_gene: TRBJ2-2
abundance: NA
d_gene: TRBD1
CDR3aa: CASSHKSTGSAGELFF
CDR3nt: TGTGCCAGCAGTCACAAATCGACAGGGTCGGCCGGGGAGCTGTTTTTT

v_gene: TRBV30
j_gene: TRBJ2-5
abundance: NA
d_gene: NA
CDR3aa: CAWKGVGETQYF
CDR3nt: TGTGCCTGGAAAGGGGTGGGCGAGACCCAGTACTTC

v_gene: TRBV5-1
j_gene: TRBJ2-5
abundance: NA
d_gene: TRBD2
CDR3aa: CASSLGRGAIQETQYF
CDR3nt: TGCGCCAGCAGCTTAGGGCGGGGGGCTATCCAAGAGACCCAGTACTTC

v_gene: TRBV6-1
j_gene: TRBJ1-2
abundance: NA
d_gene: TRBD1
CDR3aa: CASSEGGQGSGYTF
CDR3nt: TGTGCCAGCAGTGAAGGGGGACAGGGCAGTGGCTACACCTTC

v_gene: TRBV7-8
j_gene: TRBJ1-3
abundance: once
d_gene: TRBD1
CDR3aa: CASSLDRNSGNTIYF
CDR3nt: TGTGCCAGCAGCCTGGACAGGAACTCTGGAAACACCATATATTTT

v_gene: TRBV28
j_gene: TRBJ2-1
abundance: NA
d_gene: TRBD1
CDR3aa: CASSLRGGWEQFF
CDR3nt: TGTGCCAGCAGTTTAAGAGGGGGCTGGGAGCAGTTCTTC

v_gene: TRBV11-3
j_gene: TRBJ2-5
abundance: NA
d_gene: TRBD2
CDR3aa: CASSQGLAGGRWETQYF
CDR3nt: TGTGCCAGCAGCCAAGGACTAGCGGGGGGGCGGTGGGAGACCCAGTACTTC

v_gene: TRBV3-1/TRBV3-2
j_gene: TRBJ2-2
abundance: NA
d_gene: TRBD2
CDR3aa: CASTLAGAGTGELFF
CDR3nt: TGTGCCAGCACCCTAGCGGGGGCGGGGACCGGGGAGCTGTTTTTT

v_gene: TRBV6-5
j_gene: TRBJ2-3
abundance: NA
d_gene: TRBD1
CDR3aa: CASSRGGATDTQYF
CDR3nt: TGTGCCAGCAGTCGAGGGGGCGCAACAGATACGCAGTATTTT

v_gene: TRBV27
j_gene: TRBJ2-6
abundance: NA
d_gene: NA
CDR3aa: CASSFQGLGANVLTF
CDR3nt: TGTGCCAGCAGTTTCCAGGGTCTTGGGGCCAACGTCCTGACTTTC